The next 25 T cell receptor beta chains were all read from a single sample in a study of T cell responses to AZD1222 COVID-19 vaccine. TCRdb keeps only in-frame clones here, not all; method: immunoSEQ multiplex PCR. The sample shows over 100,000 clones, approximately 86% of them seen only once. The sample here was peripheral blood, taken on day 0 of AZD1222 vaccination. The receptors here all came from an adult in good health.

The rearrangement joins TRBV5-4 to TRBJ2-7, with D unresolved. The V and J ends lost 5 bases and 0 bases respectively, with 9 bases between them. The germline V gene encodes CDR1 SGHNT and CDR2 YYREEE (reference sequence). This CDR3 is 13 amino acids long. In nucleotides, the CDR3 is TGTGCCAGCAGTGGCCGAGACTCCTACGAGCAGTACTTC. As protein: CASSGRDSYEQYF.

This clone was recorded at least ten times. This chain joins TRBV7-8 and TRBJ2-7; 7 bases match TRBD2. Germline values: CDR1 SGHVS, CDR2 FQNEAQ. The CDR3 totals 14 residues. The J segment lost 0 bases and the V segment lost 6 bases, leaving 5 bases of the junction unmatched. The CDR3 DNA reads TGTGCCAGCAGGGGTGGGGGGGTCTCCTACGAGCAGTACTTC. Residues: CASRGGGVSYEQYF.

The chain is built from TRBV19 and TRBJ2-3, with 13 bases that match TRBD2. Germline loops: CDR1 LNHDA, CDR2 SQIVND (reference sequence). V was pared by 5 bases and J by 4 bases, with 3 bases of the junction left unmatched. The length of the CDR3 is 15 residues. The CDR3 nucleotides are TGTGCCAGTAGTCGGACTAGCGGGAGCCCAGATACGCAGTATTTT. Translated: CASSRTSGSPDTQYF.

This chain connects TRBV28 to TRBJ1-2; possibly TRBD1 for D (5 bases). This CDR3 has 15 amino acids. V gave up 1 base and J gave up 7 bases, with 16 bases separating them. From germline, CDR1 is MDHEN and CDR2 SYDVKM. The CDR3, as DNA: TGTGCCAGCAGTTTATCCCCGGCCAGGGAGGGTGGCTACACCTTC. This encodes CASSLSPAREGGYTF.

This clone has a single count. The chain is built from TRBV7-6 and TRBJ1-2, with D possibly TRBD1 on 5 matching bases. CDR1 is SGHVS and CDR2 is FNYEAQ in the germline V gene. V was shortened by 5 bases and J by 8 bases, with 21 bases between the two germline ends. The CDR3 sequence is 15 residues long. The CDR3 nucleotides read TGTGCCAGCAGCCCCCTATATGGGGCATACCAAGGCTACACCTTC. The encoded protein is CASSPLYGAYQGYTF.

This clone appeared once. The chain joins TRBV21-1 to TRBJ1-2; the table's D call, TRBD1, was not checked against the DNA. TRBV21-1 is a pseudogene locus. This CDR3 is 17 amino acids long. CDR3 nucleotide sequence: TGTGCCAGCAGCCGCCGGGACAGGGACCGCGGGAACTATGGCTACACCTTC. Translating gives CASSRRDRDRGNYGYTF.

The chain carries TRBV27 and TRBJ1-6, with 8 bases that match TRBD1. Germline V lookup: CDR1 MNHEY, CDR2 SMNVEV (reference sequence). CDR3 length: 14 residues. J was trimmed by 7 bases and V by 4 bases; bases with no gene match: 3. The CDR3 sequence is CASSWDRTNSPLHF. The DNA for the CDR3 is TGTGCCAGCAGTTGGGACAGGACAAATTCACCCCTCCACTTT.

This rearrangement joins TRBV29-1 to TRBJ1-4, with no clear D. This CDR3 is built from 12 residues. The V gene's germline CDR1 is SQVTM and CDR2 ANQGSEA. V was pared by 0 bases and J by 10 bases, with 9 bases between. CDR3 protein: CSVEEGRRKLFF. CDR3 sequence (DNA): TGCAGCGTTGAAGAGGGGAGACGAAAACTGTTTTTT.

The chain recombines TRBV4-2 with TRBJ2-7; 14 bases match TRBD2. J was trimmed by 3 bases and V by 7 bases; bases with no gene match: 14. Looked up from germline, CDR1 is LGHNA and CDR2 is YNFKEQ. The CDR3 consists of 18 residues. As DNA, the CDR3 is TGTGCCAGCACCCAGCAGGGACTAGCGGGGGTGAACAACTACGAGCAGTACTTC. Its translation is CASTQQGLAGVNNYEQYF.

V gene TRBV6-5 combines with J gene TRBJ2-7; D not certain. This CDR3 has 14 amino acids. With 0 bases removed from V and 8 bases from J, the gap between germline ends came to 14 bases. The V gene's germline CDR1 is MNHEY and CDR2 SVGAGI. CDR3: CASSYSRRTDQQYF. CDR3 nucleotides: TGTGCCAGCAGTTACTCGCGCAGAACCGATCAGCAGTACTTC.

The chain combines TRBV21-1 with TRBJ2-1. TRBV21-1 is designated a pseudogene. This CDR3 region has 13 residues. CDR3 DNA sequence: TGTGCCAGCTCCAAGGCTATTTACAATGAGCAGTTCTTC. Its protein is CASSKAIYNEQFF.

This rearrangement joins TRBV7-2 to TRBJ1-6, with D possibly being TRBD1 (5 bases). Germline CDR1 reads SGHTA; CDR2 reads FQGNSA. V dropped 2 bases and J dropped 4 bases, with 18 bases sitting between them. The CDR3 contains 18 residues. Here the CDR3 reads CASSLYPPSDSYNSPLHF. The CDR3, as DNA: TGTGCCAGCAGCTTATACCCCCCCTCTGACAGTTATAATTCACCCCTCCACTTT.

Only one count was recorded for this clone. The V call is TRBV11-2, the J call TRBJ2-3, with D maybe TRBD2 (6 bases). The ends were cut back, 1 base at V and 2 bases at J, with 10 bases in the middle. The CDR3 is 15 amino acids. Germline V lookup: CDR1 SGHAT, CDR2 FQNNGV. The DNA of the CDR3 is TGTGCCAGCAGCTTAGGTAGCGGCCCCACAGATACGCAGTATTTT. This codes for CASSLGSGPTDTQYF. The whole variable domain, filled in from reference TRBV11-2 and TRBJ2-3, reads EAGVAQSPRYKIIEKRQSVAFWCNPISGHATLYWYQQILGQGPKLLIQFQNNGVVDDSQLPKDRFSAERLKGVDSTLKIQPAKLEDSAVYLCASSLGSGPTDTQYFGPGTRLTVL.

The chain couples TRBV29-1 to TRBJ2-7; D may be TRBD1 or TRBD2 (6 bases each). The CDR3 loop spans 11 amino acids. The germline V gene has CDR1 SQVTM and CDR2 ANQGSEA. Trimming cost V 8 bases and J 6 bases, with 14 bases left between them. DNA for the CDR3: TGCAGCCCCGGGGGCTCTGGCGAGCAGTACTTC. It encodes CSPGGSGEQYF.

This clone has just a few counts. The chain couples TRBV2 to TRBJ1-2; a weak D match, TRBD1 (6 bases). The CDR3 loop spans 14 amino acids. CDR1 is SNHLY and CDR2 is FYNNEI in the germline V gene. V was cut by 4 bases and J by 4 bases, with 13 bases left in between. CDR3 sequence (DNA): TGTGCCAGCAGTGGGACAGAAAGTGCCTATGGCTACACCTTC. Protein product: CASSGTESAYGYTF.

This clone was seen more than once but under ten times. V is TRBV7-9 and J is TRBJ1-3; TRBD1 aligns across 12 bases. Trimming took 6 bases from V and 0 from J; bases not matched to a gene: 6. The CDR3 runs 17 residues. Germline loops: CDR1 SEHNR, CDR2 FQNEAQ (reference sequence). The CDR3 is CASRAGTGGFSGNTIYF. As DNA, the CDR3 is TGTGCCAGCAGGGCCGGGACAGGGGGCTTCTCTGGAAACACCATATATTTT.

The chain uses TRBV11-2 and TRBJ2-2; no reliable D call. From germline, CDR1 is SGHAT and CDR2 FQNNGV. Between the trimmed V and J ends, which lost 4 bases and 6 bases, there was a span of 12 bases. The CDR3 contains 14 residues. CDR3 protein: CASSSPRLAGELFF. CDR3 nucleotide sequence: TGTGCCAGCAGCTCTCCCAGGCTAGCCGGGGAGCTGTTTTTT. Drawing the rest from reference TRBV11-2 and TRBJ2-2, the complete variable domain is EAGVAQSPRYKIIEKRQSVAFWCNPISGHATLYWYQQILGQGPKLLIQFQNNGVVDDSQLPKDRFSAERLKGVDSTLKIQPAKLEDSAVYLCASSSPRLAGELFFGEGSRLTVL.

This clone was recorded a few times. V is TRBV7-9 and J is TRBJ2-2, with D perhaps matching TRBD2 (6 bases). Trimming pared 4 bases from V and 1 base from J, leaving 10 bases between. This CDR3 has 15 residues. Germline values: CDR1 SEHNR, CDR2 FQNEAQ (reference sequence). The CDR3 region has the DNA TGTGCCAGCAGCTCCCTCGGGGGGAACACCGGGGAGCTGTTTTTT. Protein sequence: CASSSLGGNTGELFF.

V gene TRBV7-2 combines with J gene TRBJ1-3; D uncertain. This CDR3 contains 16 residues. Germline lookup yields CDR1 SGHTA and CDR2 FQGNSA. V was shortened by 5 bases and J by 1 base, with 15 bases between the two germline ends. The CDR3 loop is CASSPNRPTSGNTIYF. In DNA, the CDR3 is TGTGCCAGCAGCCCAAATCGACCGACATCTGGAAACACCATATATTTT.

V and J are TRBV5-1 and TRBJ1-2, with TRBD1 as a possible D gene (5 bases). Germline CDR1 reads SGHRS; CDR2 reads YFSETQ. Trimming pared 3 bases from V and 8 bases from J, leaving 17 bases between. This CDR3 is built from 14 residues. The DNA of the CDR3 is TGCGCCAGCAGCTCCGGGGACCCCCTGGGAGGCTACACCTTC. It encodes CASSSGDPLGGYTF.

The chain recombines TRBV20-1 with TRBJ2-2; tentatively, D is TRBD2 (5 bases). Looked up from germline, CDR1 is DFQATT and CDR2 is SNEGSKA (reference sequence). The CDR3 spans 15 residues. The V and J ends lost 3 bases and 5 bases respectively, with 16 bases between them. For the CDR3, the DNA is TGCAGTGCTAGTAGTTTAGAGGGTCCGACCGGGGAGCTGTTTTTT. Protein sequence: CSASSLEGPTGELFF.

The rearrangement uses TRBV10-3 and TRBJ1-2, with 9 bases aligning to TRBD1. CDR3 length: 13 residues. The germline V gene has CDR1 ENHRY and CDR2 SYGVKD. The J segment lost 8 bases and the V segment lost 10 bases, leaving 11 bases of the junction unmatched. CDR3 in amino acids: CATLPQGAGGYTF. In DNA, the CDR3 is TGTGCCACCTTACCACAGGGGGCAGGGGGCTACACCTTC.

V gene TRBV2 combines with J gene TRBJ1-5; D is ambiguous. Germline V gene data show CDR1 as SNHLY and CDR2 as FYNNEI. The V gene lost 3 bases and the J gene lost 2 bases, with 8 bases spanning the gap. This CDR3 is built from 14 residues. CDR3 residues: CASSENRGNQPQHF. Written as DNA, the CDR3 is TGTGCCAGCAGTGAGAATCGGGGCAATCAGCCCCAGCATTTT.

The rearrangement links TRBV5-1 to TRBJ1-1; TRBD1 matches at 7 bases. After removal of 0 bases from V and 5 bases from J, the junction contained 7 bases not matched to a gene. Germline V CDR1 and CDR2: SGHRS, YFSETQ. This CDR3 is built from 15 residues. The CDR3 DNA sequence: TGCGCCAGCAGCTTGGAGTTGGGACAGAAAACTGAAGCTTTCTTT. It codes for CASSLELGQKTEAFF.

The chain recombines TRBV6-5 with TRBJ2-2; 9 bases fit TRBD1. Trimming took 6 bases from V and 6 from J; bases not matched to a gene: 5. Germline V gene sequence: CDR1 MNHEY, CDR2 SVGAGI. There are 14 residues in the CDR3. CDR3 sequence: CASRPGQGSGELFF. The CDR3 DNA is TGTGCCAGCAGACCGGGACAGGGATCCGGGGAGCTGTTTTTT.